This T cell receptor beta chain was sequenced during a study of PD-1 blockade in classical Hodgkin lymphoma. Whole-study findings and limits: Underlying causes for the observed repertoire differences were not defined, possibly disease activity or prior therapy. Whereas CD4+ TCR diversity had risen significantly by C4D1, CD8+ TCR diversity had not.

As for time point: cycle 4 day 1 (C4D1), after more than 5 weeks of nivolumab. Every single patient, without exception, relapsed after autologous stem cell transplantation, and brentuximab vedotin exposure varied. Magnetic negative selection purified CD4+ T cells from thawed PBMCs. In the case of this clone: Its specificity is unknown.

The protocol was immunoSEQ multiplex PCR, while the TCRdb copy is restricted to in-frame clones and leaves out a portion. The sample includes 20,000 to 25,000 clones, around 80% seen only once; the top ten take approximately 2.8%. The sequenced sample was CD4+ T cells from blood, obtained before the fourth cycle of nivolumab. This TCR was sampled from a human donor with classical Hodgkin lymphoma.

CDR3 in DNA: TGCAGCGTTGACGGGACGGGAAACTATGGCTACACCTTC. Translated: CSVDGTGNYGYTF. This chain links TRBV29-1 with TRBJ1-2; weak D call: TRBD1 (5 bases). The CDR3 extends over 13 amino acids. CDR1 is SQVTM and CDR2 is ANQGSEA in the germline V gene. With 3 bases removed from V and 2 bases from J, the gap between germline ends came to 10 bases.